Detailed here is one T cell receptor beta chain. Antigen unknown. The CDR3 extends 3 residues past the end of the read, so its final part is completed from the germline J gene. These data come from a study of T cells in women clearing cervical HPV infection. Study-wide background: Cases: HPV16-related CIN3 or worse on histology, 2 invasive cancers. No precancer developed; the control's incident HPV16 infection cleared within 12 months. For cases, blood was sampled a median approximately 150 days after lesion detection, interquartile range roughly 80 to 200 days.

Whole-study findings and limits: Controls had more TRBV6-7 (approximately 0.15%) than cases (roughly 0.11%).

This CDR3 spans 12 amino acids. Germline CDR1 and CDR2: SNHLY and FYNNEI. Method: immunoSEQ multiplex PCR; TCRdb's copy keeps in-frame clones and lacks some. Seen in this sample are approximately 31,000 clones; the ten most common clones hold 2.5% to 3.5%. This chain joins TRBV2 and TRBJ2-4; 11 bases match TRBD1. This clonotype originated in a woman aged 18-70 years with a cervical HPV16 infection that either progressed to CIN3+ or cleared (not recorded which). The sample was blood buffy coat. CDR3 loop: CATLDRGLGQYF. The covered CDR3 bases are TGTGCCACCTTGGACAGGGGGCTTGGT. The variable domain in full, with the rest retrieved from reference TRBV2 and TRBJ2-4, is EPEVTQTPSHQVTQMGQEVILRCVPISNHLYFYWYRQILGQKVEFLVSFYNNEISEKSEIFDDQFSVERPDGSNFTLKIRSTKLEDSAMYFCATLDRGLGQYFGAGTRLSVL.